This entry features one TCR beta chain sequence. The target antigen is unknown. The data were produced by immunoSEQ multiplex PCR, yet TCRdb's version contains in-frame clones alone and is incomplete. The sample yields about 66,000 clones, roughly 78% seen once. This entry is derived from a study of T cell responses to AZD1222 COVID-19 vaccine. Study-level points and caveats: Sampling that yielded the repertoires occurred only after the peak T cell response. The sample set comprised mostly white British donors with more females, and clonal diversity was possibly underestimated. Two AZD1222 doses significantly raised spike-specific TCR breadth and depth over controls. Spike-wide coverage was observed for vaccine-associated CD4 TCRs, with dominant responses at 160-218 and 743-854.

The CDR3 has 13 residues. Germline CDR1 reads SGHRS; CDR2 reads YFSETQ. V lost 1 base and J lost 4, with 8 bases in between. The source is an adult in good health. The genes are TRBV5-1 and TRBJ2-5; the D is unclear. This sample comprised peripheral blood, obtained on day 0 of MenACWY control vaccination. For the CDR3, the DNA is TGCGCCAGCAGCTTGAATGCAGGAGAGACCCAGTACTTC. Translating gives CASSLNAGETQYF.